This T cell receptor beta chain was identified during a study of control samples from healthy donors and cancer patients (dated by TCRdb to the early 2020s). Library generation was performed with the immunoSEQ multiplex PCR assay. TCRdb limited this immuneACCESS table to in-frame rearrangements with V and J called. A share of clones is missing; checked studies link under half to unresolved V genes, and the rest is unexplained. This sample is represented by fewer than 150,000 clones; 90% of them were singletons. The ten most abundant clones make up more than 2% of the sample. This clone was seen only once. Its antigen remains unidentified. One base away there is no much larger clone; base qualities are not given. V is reduced by 5 bases and J by 6 bases, leaving a spacing of 11 bases between them. Including the terminal cysteine and phenylalanine, the CDR3 comprises 12 residues. Only the CDR3 part of the read is kept: 36 bases, read in frame from the first base. Via the germline V gene, CDR1 is SQVTM and CDR2 ANQGSEA.

The receptor chain draws on TRBV29-1 and TRBJ2-1; the D gene is not confidently resolved. The sample taken for sequencing was blood. The TCR comes from a man aged 18-30 years in good health. The DNA reads as follows: TGCAGCGTTACCTCCACGGGCAATGAGCAGTTCTTC. The translation is CSVTSTGNEQFF.